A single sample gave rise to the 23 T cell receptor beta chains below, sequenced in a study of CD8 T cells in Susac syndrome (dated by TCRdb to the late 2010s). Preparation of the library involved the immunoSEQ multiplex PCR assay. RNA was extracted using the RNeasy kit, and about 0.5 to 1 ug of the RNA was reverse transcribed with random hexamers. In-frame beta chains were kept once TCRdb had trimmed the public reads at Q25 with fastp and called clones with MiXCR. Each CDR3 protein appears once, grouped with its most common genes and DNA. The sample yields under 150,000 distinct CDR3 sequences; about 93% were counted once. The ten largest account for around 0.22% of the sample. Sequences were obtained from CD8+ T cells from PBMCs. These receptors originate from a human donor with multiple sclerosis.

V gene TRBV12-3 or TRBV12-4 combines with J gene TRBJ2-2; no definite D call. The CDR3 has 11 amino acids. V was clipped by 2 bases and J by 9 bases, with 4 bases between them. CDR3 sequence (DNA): TGTGCCAGCAGTTTATGGAGGGAGCTGTTTTTT. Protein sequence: CASSLWRELFF.

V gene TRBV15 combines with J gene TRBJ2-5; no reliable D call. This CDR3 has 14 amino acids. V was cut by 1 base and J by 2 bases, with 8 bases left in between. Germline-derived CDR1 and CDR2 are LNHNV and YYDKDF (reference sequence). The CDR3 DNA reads TGTGCCACCAGCAGAGGAGGTGAACAAGAGACCCAGTACTTC. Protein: CATSRGGEQETQYF. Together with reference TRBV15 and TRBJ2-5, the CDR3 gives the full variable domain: DAMVIQNPRYQVTQFGKPVTLSCSQTLNHNVMYWYQQKSSQAPKLLFHYYDKDFNNEADTPDNFQSRRPNTSFCFLDIRSPGLGDTAMYLCATSRGGEQETQYFGPGTRLLVL.

The CDR3: CASSAVEPGELFF. CDR3 coding DNA: TGTGCCAGCAGTGCAGTAGAGCCAGGGGAGCTGTTTTTT. V is TRBV6-1 and J is TRBJ2-2; no clear D. V was clipped by 4 bases and J by 8 bases, with 11 bases between them. The CDR3 has 13 amino acids. CDR1 and CDR2 (germline): MNHNS, SASEGT.

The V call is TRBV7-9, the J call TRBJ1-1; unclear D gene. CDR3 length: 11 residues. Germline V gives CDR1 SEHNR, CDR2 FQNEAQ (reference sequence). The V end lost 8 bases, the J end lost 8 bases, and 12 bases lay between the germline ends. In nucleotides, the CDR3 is TGTGCCAGCGGCCCCGGGCGGGAAGCTTTCTTT. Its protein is CASGPGREAFF.

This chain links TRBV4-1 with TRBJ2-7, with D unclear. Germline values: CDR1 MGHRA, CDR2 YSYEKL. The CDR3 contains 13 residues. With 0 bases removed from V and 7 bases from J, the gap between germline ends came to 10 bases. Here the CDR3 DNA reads TGCGCCAGCAGCCAAGATGCGTGGGGTGAGCAGTACTTC. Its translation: CASSQDAWGEQYF.

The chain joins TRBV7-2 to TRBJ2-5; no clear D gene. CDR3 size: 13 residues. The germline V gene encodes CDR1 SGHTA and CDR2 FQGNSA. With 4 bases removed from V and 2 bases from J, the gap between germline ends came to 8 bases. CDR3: CASSSTSQETQYF. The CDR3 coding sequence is TGTGCCAGCAGCTCGACATCGCAAGAGACCCAGTACTTC.

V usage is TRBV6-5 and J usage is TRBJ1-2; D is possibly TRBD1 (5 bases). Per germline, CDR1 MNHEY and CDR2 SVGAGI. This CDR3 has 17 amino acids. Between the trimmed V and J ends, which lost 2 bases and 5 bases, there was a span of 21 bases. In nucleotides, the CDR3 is TGTGCCAGCAGTTACCATCAAAGGGGAGGGGTTGAGTATGGCTACACCTTC. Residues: CASSYHQRGGVEYGYTF.

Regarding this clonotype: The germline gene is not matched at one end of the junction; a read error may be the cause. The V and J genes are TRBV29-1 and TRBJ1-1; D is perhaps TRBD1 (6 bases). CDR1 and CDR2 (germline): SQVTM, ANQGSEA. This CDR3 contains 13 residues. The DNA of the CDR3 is TGCAGCGATACACAGGGACGGTACACTGAAGCTTTTTTT. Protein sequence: CSDTQGRYTEAFF.

CDR3 loop: CASGVAGFNEQFF. In nucleotides, the CDR3 is TGTGCCAGCGGGGTAGCGGGCTTTAATGAGCAGTTCTTC. V is TRBV6-5 and J is TRBJ2-1; 7 bases agree with TRBD2. Germline values: CDR1 MNHEY, CDR2 SVGAGI. This CDR3 is 13 amino acids long. The ends lost 8 bases at V and 7 bases at J; junction bases unmatched: 8.

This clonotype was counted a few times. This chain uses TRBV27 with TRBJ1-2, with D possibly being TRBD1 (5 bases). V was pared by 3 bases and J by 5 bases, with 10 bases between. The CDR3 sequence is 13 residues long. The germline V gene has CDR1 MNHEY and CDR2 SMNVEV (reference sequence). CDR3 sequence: CASSFGQGYGYTF. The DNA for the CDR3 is TGTGCCAGCAGTTTCGGGCAGGGATATGGCTACACCTTC.

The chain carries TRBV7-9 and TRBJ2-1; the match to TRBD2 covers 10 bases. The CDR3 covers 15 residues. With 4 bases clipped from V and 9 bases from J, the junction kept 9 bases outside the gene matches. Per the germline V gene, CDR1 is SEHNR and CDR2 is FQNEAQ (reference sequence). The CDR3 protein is CASSSLAGEGGEQFF. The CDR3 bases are TGTGCCAGCAGCTCGCTAGCGGGAGAAGGCGGTGAGCAGTTCTTC.

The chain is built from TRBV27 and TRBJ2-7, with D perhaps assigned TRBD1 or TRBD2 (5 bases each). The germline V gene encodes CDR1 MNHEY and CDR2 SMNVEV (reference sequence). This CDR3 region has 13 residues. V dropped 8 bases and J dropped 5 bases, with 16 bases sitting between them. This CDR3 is CASGDSGPHEQYF. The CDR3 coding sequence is TGTGCCAGCGGCGATTCGGGACCCCACGAGCAGTACTTC.

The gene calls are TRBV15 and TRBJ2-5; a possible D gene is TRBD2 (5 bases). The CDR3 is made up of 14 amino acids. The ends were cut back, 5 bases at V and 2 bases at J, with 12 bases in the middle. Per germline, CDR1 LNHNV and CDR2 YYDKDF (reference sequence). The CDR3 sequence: CATSPRRVQETQYF. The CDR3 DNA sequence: TGTGCCACCAGCCCGCGGCGGGTTCAAGAGACCCAGTACTTC.

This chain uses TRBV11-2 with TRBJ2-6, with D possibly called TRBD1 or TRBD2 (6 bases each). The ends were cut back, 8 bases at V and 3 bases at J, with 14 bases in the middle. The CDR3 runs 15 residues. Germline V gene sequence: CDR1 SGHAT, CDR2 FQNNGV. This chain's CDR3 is CASFGGPVGANVLTF. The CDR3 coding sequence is TGTGCCAGCTTCGGGGGCCCCGTTGGGGCCAACGTCCTGACTTTC.

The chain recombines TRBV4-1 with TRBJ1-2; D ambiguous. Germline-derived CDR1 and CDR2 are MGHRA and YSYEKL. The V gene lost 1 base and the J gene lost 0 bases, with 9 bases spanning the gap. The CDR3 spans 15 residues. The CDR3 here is CASSQAGLANYGYTF. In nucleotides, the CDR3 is TGCGCCAGCAGCCAAGCGGGGTTAGCTAACTATGGCTACACCTTC.

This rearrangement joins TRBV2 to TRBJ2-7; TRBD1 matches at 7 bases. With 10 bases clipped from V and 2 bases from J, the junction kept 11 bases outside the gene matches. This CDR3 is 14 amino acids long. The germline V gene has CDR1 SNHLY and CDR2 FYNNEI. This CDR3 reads CATGPGQLTYEQYF. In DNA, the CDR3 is TGTGCCACAGGACCGGGACAGCTTACCTACGAGCAGTACTTC. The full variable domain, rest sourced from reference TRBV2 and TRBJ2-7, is EPEVTQTPSHQVTQMGQEVILRCVPISNHLYFYWYRQILGQKVEFLVSFYNNEISEKSEIFDDQFSVERPDGSNFTLKIRSTKLEDSAMYFCATGPGQLTYEQYFGPGTRLTVT.

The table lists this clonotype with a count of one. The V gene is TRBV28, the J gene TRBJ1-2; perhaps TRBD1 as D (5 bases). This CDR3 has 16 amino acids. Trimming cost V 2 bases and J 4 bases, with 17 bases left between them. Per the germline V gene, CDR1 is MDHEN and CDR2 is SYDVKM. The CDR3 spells CASSLDLQGRGYGYTF. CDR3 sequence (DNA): TGTGCCAGCAGTTTAGATCTCCAGGGAAGGGGCTATGGCTACACCTTC.

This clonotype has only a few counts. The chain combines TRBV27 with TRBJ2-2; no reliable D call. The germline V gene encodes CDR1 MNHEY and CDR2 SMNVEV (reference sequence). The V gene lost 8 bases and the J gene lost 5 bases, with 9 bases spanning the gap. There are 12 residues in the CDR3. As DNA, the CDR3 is TGTGCCAGCTCACCTTTGACCGGGGAGCTGTTTTTT. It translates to CASSPLTGELFF.

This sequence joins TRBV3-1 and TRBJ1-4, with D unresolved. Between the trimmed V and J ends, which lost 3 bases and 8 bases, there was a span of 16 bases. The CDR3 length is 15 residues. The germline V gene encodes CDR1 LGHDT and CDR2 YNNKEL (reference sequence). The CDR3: CASSQGGIEWEKLFF. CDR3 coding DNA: TGTGCCAGCAGCCAGGGAGGGATAGAATGGGAAAAACTGTTTTTT.

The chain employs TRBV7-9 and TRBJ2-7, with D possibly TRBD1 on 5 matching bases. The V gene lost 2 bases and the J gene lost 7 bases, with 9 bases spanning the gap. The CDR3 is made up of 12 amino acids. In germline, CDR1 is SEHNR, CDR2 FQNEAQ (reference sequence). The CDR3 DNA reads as TGTGCCAGCAGCTTAAATGCAGGGGAGCAGTACTTC. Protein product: CASSLNAGEQYF.

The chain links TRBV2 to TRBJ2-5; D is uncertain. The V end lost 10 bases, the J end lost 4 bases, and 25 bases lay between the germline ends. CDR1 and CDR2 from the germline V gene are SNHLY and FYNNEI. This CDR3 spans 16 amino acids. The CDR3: CATKPRKGQALETQYF. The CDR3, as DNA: TGTGCCACGAAACCCCGGAAAGGCCAGGCGTTAGAGACCCAGTACTTC.

The CDR3 sequence is CASSQGWGAEQYF. The CDR3 DNA reads TGTGCCAGCAGCCAAGGTTGGGGGGCCGAGCAGTACTTC. The chain has TRBV14 and TRBJ2-7; D tentatively reads TRBD1 or TRBD2 (6 bases each). From germline, CDR1 is SGHDN and CDR2 FVKESK. The CDR3 runs 13 residues. V was shortened by 1 base and J by 6 bases, with 10 bases between the two germline ends.

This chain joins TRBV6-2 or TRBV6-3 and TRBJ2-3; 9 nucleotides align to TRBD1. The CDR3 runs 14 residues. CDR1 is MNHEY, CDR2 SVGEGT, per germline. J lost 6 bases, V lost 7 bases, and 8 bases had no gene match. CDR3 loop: CASTDRGSPDTQYF. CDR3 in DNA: TGTGCCAGCACGGACAGGGGATCACCCGATACGCAGTATTTT.